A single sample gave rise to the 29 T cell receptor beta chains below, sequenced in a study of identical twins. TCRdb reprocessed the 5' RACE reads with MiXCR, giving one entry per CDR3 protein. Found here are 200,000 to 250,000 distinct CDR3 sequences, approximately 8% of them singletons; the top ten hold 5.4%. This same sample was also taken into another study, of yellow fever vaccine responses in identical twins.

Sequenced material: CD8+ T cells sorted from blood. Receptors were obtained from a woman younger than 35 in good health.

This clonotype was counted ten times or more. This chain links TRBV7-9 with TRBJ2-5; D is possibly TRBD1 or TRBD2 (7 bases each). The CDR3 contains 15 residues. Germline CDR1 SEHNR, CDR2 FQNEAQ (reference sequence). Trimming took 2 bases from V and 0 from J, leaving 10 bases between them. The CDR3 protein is CASSLQGGYQETQYF. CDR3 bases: TGTGCCAGCAGCTTACAGGGGGGGTACCAAGAGACCCAGTACTTC.

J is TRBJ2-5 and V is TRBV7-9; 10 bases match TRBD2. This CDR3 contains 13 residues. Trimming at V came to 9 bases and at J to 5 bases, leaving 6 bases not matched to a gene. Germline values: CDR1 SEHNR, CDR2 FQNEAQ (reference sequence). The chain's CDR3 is CASQAGGPETQYF. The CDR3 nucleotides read TGTGCCAGTCAAGCGGGAGGGCCGGAGACCCAGTACTTC.

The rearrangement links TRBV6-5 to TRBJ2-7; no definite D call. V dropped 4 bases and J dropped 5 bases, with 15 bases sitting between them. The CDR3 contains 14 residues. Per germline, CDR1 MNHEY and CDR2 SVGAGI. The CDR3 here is CASSSRPTIDEQYF. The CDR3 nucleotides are TGTGCCAGCAGTTCACGGCCAACGATCGACGAGCAGTACTTC.

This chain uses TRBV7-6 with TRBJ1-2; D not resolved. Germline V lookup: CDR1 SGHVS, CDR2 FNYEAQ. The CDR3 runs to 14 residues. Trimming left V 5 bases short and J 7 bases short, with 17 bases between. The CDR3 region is CASSPGRYWSGYTF. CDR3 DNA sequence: TGTGCCAGCAGCCCGGGCCGGTACTGGTCTGGCTACACCTTC.

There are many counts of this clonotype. CDR3 in DNA: TGTGCCAGCAGTTCCGGCGTGGGTTCACCCCTCCACTTT. Protein: CASSSGVGSPLHF. V and J are TRBV12-3 or TRBV12-4 and TRBJ1-6; D remains ambiguous. With 4 bases removed from V and 9 bases from J, the gap between germline ends came to 10 bases. The CDR3 is 13 amino acids.

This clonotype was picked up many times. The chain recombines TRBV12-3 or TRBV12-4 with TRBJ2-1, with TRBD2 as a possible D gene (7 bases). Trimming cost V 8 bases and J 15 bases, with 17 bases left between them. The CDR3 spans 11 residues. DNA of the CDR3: TGTGCCAGCGTAATAGGGGGACTAAGGTTCTTC. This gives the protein CASVIGGLRFF.

The CDR3 DNA follows: TGCAGTGCTAGAGATCTAGTGGGTACTGAAGCTTTCTTT. As protein: CSARDLVGTEAFF. The chain recombines TRBV20-1 with TRBJ1-1; no definite D call. V lost 0 bases and J lost 5, with 10 bases in between. The germline V gene has CDR1 DFQATT and CDR2 SNEGSKA (reference sequence). This CDR3 is 13 amino acids long.

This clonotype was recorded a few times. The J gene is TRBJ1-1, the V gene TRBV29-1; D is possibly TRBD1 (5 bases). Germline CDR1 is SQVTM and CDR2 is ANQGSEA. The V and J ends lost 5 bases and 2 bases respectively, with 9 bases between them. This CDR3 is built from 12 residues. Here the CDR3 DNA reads TGCAGCGTTTGGGACGGTAACACTGAAGCTTTCTTT. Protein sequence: CSVWDGNTEAFF.

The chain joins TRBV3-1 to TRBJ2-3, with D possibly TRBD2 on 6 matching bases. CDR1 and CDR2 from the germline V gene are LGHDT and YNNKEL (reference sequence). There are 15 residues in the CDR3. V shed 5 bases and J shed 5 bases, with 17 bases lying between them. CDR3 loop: CASSSEGLPRDTQYF. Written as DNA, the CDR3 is TGTGCCAGCAGCTCGGAGGGACTCCCTAGAGATACGCAGTATTTT.

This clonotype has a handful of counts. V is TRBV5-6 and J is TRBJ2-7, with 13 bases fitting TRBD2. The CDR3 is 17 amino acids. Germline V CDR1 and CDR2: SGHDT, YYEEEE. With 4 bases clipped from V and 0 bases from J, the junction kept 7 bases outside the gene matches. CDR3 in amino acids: CASSEGLAGTSSYEQYF. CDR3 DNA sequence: TGTGCCAGCAGCGAGGGACTAGCGGGGACAAGCTCCTACGAGCAGTACTTC.

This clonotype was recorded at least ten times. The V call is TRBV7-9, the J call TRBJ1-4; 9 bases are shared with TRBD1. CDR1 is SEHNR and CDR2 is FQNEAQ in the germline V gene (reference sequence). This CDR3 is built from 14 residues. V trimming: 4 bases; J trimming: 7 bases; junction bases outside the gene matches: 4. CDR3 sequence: CASSSGTGIEKLFF. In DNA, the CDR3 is TGTGCCAGCAGCTCCGGGACAGGGATTGAAAAACTGTTTTTT.

The CDR3 DNA sequence: TGTGCCAGCAGCGTAGGGCTTAGGGGCTTGGCAGGGGAGCAGTACTTC. It specifies CASSVGLRGLAGEQYF. The rearrangement joins TRBV9 to TRBJ2-7; maybe TRBD1 (5 bases). Trimming took off 0 bases at V and 7 bases at J, with 20 bases between the two ends. The CDR3 is made up of 16 amino acids. Germline CDR1 SGDLS, CDR2 YYNGEE.

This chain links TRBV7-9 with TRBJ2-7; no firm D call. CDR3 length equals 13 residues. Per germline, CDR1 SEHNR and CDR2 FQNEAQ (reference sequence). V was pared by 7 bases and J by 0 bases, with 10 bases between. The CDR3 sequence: CASTEGISYEQYF. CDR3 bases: TGTGCCAGCACGGAAGGGATCTCCTACGAGCAGTACTTC.

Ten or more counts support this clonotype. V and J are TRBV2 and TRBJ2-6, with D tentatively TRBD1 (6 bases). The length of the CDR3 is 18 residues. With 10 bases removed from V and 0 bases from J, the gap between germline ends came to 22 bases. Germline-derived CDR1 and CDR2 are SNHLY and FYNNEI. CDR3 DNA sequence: TGTGCCACCTTGGGACGGGACACGTTTGACTCTGGGGCCAACGTCCTGACTTTC. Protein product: CATLGRDTFDSGANVLTF.

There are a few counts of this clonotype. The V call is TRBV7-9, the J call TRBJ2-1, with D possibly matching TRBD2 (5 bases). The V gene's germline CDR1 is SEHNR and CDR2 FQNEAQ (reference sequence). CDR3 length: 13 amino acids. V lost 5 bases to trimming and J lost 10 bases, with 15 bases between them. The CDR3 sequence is CASSPHERREQFF. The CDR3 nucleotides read TGTGCCAGCAGCCCCCATGAGCGGCGGGAGCAGTTCTTC.

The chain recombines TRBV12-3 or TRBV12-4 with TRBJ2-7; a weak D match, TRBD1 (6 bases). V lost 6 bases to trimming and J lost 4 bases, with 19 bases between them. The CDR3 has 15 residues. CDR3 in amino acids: CASSSGQTSGYEQYF. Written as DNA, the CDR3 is TGTGCCAGCAGCTCCGGACAGACCTCTGGGTACGAGCAGTACTTC.

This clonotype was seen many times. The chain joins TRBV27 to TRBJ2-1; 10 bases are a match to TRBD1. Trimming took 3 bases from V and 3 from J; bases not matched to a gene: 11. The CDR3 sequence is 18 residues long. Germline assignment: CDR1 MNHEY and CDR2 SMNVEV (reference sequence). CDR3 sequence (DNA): TGTGCCAGCAGTTTTACGGGCGTTGGGACAGGGGACTACAATGAGCAGTTCTTC. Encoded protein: CASSFTGVGTGDYNEQFF.

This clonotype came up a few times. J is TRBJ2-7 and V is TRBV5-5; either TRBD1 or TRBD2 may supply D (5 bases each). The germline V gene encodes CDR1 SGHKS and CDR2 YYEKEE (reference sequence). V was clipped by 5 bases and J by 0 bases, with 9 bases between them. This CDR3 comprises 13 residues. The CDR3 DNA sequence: TGTGCCAGCAGGGCGAGGGGCTCCTACGAGCAGTACTTC. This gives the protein CASRARGSYEQYF.

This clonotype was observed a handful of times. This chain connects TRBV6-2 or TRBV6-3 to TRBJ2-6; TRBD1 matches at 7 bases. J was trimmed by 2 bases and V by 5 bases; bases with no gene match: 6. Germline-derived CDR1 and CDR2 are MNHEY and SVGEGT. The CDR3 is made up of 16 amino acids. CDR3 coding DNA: TGTGCCAGCAGTCCGGACAGGTGGGCTGGGGCCAACGTCCTGACTTTC. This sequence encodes CASSPDRWAGANVLTF.

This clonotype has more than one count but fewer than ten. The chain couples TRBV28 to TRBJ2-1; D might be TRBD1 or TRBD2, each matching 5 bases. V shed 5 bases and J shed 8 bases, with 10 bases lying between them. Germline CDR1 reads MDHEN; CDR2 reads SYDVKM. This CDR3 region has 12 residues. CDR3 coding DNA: TGTGCCAGCAGTCCCGGGGCCCATGAGCAGTTCTTC. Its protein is CASSPGAHEQFF.

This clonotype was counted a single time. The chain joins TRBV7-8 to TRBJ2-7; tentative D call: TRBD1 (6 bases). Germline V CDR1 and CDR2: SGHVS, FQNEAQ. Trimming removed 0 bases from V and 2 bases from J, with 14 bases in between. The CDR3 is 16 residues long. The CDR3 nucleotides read TGTGCCAGCAGCTTAGCTGACGGCAGGGGACCCTACGAGCAGTACTTC. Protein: CASSLADGRGPYEQYF.

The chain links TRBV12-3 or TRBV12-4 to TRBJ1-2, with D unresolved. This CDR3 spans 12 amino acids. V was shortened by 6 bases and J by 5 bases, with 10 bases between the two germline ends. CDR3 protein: CASRQTEYGYTF. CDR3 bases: TGTGCCAGCAGACAAACAGAATATGGCTACACCTTC.

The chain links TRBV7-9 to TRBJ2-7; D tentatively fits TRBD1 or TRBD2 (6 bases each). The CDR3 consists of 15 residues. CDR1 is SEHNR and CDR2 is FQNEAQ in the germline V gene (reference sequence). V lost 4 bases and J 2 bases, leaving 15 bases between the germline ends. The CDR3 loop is CASSSRGGLAYEQYV. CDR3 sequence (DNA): TGTGCCAGCAGCTCTCGAGGGGGGCTAGCCTACGAGCAGTACGTC.

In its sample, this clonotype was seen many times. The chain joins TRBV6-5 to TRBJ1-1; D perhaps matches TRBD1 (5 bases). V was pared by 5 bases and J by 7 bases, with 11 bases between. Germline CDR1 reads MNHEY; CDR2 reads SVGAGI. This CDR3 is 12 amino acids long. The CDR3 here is CASSMGGGEAFF. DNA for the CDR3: TGTGCCAGCAGTATGGGGGGAGGTGAAGCTTTCTTT.

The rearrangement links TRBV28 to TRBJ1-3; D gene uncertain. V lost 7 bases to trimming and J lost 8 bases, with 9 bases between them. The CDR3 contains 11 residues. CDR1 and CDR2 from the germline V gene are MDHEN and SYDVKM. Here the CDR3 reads CASTYRDTIYF. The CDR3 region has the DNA TGTGCCAGCACATACCGGGACACCATATATTTT.

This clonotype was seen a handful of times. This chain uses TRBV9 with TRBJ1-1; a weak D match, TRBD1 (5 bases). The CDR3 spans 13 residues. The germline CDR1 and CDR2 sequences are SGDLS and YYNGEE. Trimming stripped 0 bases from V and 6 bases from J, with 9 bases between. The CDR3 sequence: CASSVGRGAEAFF. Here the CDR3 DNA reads TGTGCCAGCAGCGTAGGAAGGGGTGCTGAAGCTTTCTTT.

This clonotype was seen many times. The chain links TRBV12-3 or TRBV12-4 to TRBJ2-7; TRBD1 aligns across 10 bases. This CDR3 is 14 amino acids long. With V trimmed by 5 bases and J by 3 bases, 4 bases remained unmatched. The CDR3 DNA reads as TGTGCCAGCAGTGGCCGGGACAGGGGCTACGAGCAGTACTTC. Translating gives CASSGRDRGYEQYF.

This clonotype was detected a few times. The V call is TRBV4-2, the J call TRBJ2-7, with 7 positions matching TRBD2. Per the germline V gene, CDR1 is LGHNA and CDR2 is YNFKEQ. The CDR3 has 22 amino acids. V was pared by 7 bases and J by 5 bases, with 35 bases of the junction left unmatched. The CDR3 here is CASTRSSLGYRSGDPYLDEQYF. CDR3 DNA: TGTGCCAGCACCCGATCTTCTCTTGGGTATCGGAGCGGGGATCCCTATCTCGACGAGCAGTACTTC.

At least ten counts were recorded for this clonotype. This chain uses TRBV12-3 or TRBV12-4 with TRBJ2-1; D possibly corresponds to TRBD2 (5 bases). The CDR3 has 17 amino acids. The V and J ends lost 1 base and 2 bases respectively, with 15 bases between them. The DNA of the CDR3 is TGTGCCAGCAGTTTAGTAGGAGGACTTTCTCCCTACAATGAGCAGTTCTTC. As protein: CASSLVGGLSPYNEQFF.